Listed below are T cell receptor beta chains from one sample, sequenced in a study of molecular identifiers for immune sequencing clone quantification. TCRdb processed the PCR reads anew with MiXCR; each CDR3 protein has one entry. The sample shows approximately 100,000 distinct CDR3 sequences, over 30% of them seen only once. The sample taken for sequencing was naive CD8+ T cells from blood, with Jurkat cell RNA spiked in. These receptors originate from a human donor in good health. Some libraries in this study had Jurkat cell RNA spiked in. Both conserved end residues are part of each CDR3. A D gene is named only where the DNA matches it firmly. Only some rows state a clone size, as once, few, many or a class for expanded clones.

CDR3nt: TGTGCCAGCACCGACTACACAGGGGTCGGCGGGGAGCTGATTTTT
CDR3aa: CASTDYTGVGGELIF
abundance: -
j_gene: TRBJ2-2
d_gene: -
v_gene: TRBV6-2/TRBV6-3

CDR3nt: TGTGCCAGCAGCCCCGGACTAGCGGGAGTAAGGGGTACGCAGTATTTT
CDR3aa: CASSPGLAGVRGTQYF
abundance: -
j_gene: TRBJ2-3
d_gene: TRBD2
v_gene: TRBV13

CDR3nt: TGCAGCGTTGGCGTCTCAGATACGCAGTATTTT
CDR3aa: CSVGVSDTQYF
abundance: many
j_gene: TRBJ2-3
d_gene: -
v_gene: TRBV29-1

CDR3nt: TGTGCCAGCAGTTTAACAGCTTTCTACGAGCAGTACTTC
CDR3aa: CASSLTAFYEQYF
abundance: -
j_gene: TRBJ2-7
d_gene: -
v_gene: TRBV12-3/TRBV12-4

CDR3nt: TGTGCCAGCAGCTCCGGACAGGGGTACAATGAGCAGTTCTTC
CDR3aa: CASSSGQGYNEQFF
abundance: few
j_gene: TRBJ2-1
d_gene: TRBD1
v_gene: TRBV28

CDR3nt: TGCAGTGCTAGAGATCAGGCCTCCAGGGGGCTGACTGAAGCTTTCTTT
CDR3aa: CSARDQASRGLTEAFF
abundance: -
j_gene: TRBJ1-1
d_gene: TRBD1
v_gene: TRBV20-1

CDR3nt: TGTGCCAGCAGTTTTTCGGGTCCTAGAGAGCCGGGACAGGGGGACTGGAGCAATCAGCCCCAGCATTTT
CDR3aa: CASSFSGPREPGQGDWSNQPQHF
abundance: -
j_gene: TRBJ1-5
d_gene: TRBD1
v_gene: TRBV12-3/TRBV12-4

CDR3nt: TGCGCCAGCAGCTTGGGTCCCGAGCAGTACTTC
CDR3aa: CASSLGPEQYF
abundance: many
j_gene: TRBJ2-7
d_gene: -
v_gene: TRBV5-1

CDR3nt: TGTGCCAGCAGCTTGGCGCTCGGACTCAATGAGCAGTTCTTC
CDR3aa: CASSLALGLNEQFF
abundance: -
j_gene: TRBJ2-1
d_gene: -
v_gene: TRBV7-9

CDR3nt: TGTGCCAGCAGTCGGGATAGCACAGATACGCAGTATTTT
CDR3aa: CASSRDSTDTQYF
abundance: many
j_gene: TRBJ2-3
d_gene: -
v_gene: TRBV7-6

CDR3nt: TGTGCCAGCAGCCCTCCCACTGGACTAGCGGGGACCCAGTACTTC
CDR3aa: CASSPPTGLAGTQYF
abundance: many
j_gene: TRBJ2-5
d_gene: TRBD2
v_gene: TRBV28

CDR3nt: TGCAGTGCTAGCCCCCGGGACAGGGGTAACGAGCAGTACTTC
CDR3aa: CSASPRDRGNEQYF
abundance: few
j_gene: TRBJ2-7
d_gene: TRBD1
v_gene: TRBV20-1

CDR3nt: TGTGCCAGCAGTTTAATAGGAGCTGATACGCAGTATTTT
CDR3aa: CASSLIGADTQYF
abundance: many
j_gene: TRBJ2-3
d_gene: -
v_gene: TRBV27

CDR3nt: TGTGCCAGCAGCCCGGGACAGTTTTTAAGCTCCTACGAGCAGTACTTC
CDR3aa: CASSPGQFLSSYEQYF
abundance: many
j_gene: TRBJ2-7
d_gene: TRBD1
v_gene: TRBV7-6

CDR3nt: TGTGCCAGCAGCTCCCCCGGGACAGAAGAGACCCAGTACTTC
CDR3aa: CASSSPGTEETQYF
abundance: few
j_gene: TRBJ2-5
d_gene: TRBD1
v_gene: TRBV7-2

CDR3nt: TGTGCCAGCAGCAAAGTTAAGGCGGAGGAAAAAAAGGACATTCAGTACTTC
CDR3aa: CASSKVKAEEKKDIQYF
abundance: -
j_gene: TRBJ2-4
d_gene: -
v_gene: TRBV21-1

CDR3nt: TGTGCCACGGGACCGCTCACCGGGGAGCTGTTTTTT
CDR3aa: CATGPLTGELFF
abundance: few
j_gene: TRBJ2-2
d_gene: -
v_gene: TRBV10-3

CDR3nt: TGCGCCAGCAGCCTTTCCGGGACTACTAAAGAGACCCAGTACTTC
CDR3aa: CASSLSGTTKETQYF
abundance: few
j_gene: TRBJ2-5
d_gene: TRBD2
v_gene: TRBV4-1

CDR3nt: TGTGCCAGCAGTTACAGGGGTCAAAATCAGCCCCAGCATTTT
CDR3aa: CASSYRGQNQPQHF
abundance: many
j_gene: TRBJ1-5
d_gene: TRBD1
v_gene: TRBV27

CDR3nt: TGTGCCACCAACAATGGGGGGCCAGACTTGAATCAGCCCCAGCATTTT
CDR3aa: CATNNGGPDLNQPQHF
abundance: few
j_gene: TRBJ1-5
d_gene: -
v_gene: TRBV10-3

CDR3nt: TGTGCCAGCAGCTACTATCGGGCCCCGGGAGCCCAAGAGACCCAGTACTTC
CDR3aa: CASSYYRAPGAQETQYF
abundance: many
j_gene: TRBJ2-5
d_gene: -
v_gene: TRBV7-8

CDR3nt: TGTGCCAGCAGTTTAATGCGGATCTACGAGCAGTACTTC
CDR3aa: CASSLMRIYEQYF
abundance: few
j_gene: TRBJ2-7
d_gene: -
v_gene: TRBV12-3/TRBV12-4

CDR3nt: TGCAGTGCTAGAGATAGGATCGACGGAGGACCATCTAACTATGGCTACACCTTC
CDR3aa: CSARDRIDGGPSNYGYTF
abundance: few
j_gene: TRBJ1-2
d_gene: -
v_gene: TRBV20-1

CDR3nt: TGTGCCAGCACCCCGAGACGGGGAACTGAAGCTTTCTTT
CDR3aa: CASTPRRGTEAFF
abundance: -
j_gene: TRBJ1-1
d_gene: -
v_gene: TRBV6-1

CDR3nt: TGTGCCAGCAGTTACTTCACACAGGGGGGCTATGGCTACACCTTC
CDR3aa: CASSYFTQGGYGYTF
abundance: many
j_gene: TRBJ1-2
d_gene: TRBD1
v_gene: TRBV6-5

CDR3nt: TGTGCCAGCAGGTCCGGCGGAGATAATTCACCCCTCCACTTT
CDR3aa: CASRSGGDNSPLHF
abundance: many
j_gene: TRBJ1-6
d_gene: -
v_gene: TRBV9

CDR3nt: TGTGCCAGCAGCTTCAATGGACTGATCTATGGCTACGCCTTC
CDR3aa: CASSFNGLIYGYAF
abundance: -
j_gene: TRBJ1-2
d_gene: -
v_gene: TRBV28

CDR3nt: TGTGCCAGTAGTCCCACAGGGTGGCAGCCCCAGCATTTT
CDR3aa: CASSPTGWQPQHF
abundance: -
j_gene: TRBJ1-5
d_gene: -
v_gene: TRBV19

CDR3nt: TGTGCCAGCAGTTTACGACGGCGCGACGAGGAGACCCAGCACTTC
CDR3aa: CASSLRRRDEETQHF
abundance: -
j_gene: TRBJ2-5
d_gene: -
v_gene: TRBV12-3/TRBV12-4

CDR3nt: TGTGCCAGCAGTATGCAGGGGCGGTTAGGTACGCAGTATTTT
CDR3aa: CASSMQGRLGTQYF
abundance: -
j_gene: TRBJ2-3
d_gene: -
v_gene: TRBV27

CDR3nt: TGTGCCAGCAGCGTAGGCCCGGGAATGGCCTACGAGCAGTACTTC
CDR3aa: CASSVGPGMAYEQYF
abundance: many
j_gene: TRBJ2-7
d_gene: -
v_gene: TRBV9

CDR3nt: TGTGCCAGTAGTTCGGGACTAGCGGGCAGTTCAGTCTTC
CDR3aa: CASSSGLAGSSVF
abundance: few
j_gene: TRBJ2-7
d_gene: TRBD2
v_gene: TRBV19

CDR3nt: TGCGCCAGCAGCCAAGATAGCGGTATTAATCAGCCCCAGCATTTT
CDR3aa: CASSQDSGINQPQHF
abundance: -
j_gene: TRBJ1-5
d_gene: -
v_gene: TRBV4-1

CDR3nt: TGTGCCAGCAGCCAGTCCCGGGGTCCCCCCTACGAGCAGTACTTC
CDR3aa: CASSQSRGPPYEQYF
abundance: many
j_gene: TRBJ2-7
d_gene: -
v_gene: TRBV4-2

CDR3nt: TGTGCCAGCAGACCCATAGGACTGAATAGCAATCAGCCCCAGCATTTT
CDR3aa: CASRPIGLNSNQPQHF
abundance: few
j_gene: TRBJ1-5
d_gene: -
v_gene: TRBV6-5

CDR3nt: TGCGCCAGCAGCCAAGATACTGACCACAAACGGGAAAAACTGTTTTTT
CDR3aa: CASSQDTDHKREKLFF
abundance: -
j_gene: TRBJ1-4
d_gene: -
v_gene: TRBV4-1

CDR3nt: TGCAGTGCTAGAGAGGTGATAGAGGAAGAAAAACTGTTTTTT
CDR3aa: CSAREVIEEEKLFF
abundance: -
j_gene: TRBJ1-4
d_gene: -
v_gene: TRBV20-1

CDR3nt: TGTGCCAGCAGTTTGCGGGGGGGCGTAGGTGAGCCCCAGCATTTT
CDR3aa: CASSLRGGVGEPQHF
abundance: many
j_gene: TRBJ1-5
d_gene: -
v_gene: TRBV28

CDR3nt: TGTGCCAGTAGTATCCAAAGTCCCGATGAGCAGTTCTTC
CDR3aa: CASSIQSPDEQFF
abundance: -
j_gene: TRBJ2-1
d_gene: -
v_gene: TRBV19

CDR3nt: TGTGCCAGTAGTATAGATGGACTAGCGGGAGGCTTACAAGAGACCCAGTACTTC
CDR3aa: CASSIDGLAGGLQETQYF
abundance: -
j_gene: TRBJ2-5
d_gene: TRBD2
v_gene: TRBV19

CDR3nt: TGTGCCAGCAGCCATGGAGCCGGTGAGGGTGGGACCCAGTACTTC
CDR3aa: CASSHGAGEGGTQYF
abundance: once
j_gene: TRBJ2-5
d_gene: -
v_gene: TRBV4-2

CDR3nt: TGTGCCAGCAGCTTGCCGGGACAGGGCTACCGCTATGGCTACACCTTC
CDR3aa: CASSLPGQGYRYGYTF
abundance: few
j_gene: TRBJ1-2
d_gene: TRBD1
v_gene: TRBV5-5

CDR3nt: TGTGCCAGCAGCCAAGCGATCAGTGAAGAGACCCAGTACTTC
CDR3aa: CASSQAISEETQYF
abundance: few
j_gene: TRBJ2-5
d_gene: -
v_gene: TRBV3-1

CDR3nt: TGCGCCAGCAGCTCGGGGGTTGGGTACAATGAGCAGTTCTTC
CDR3aa: CASSSGVGYNEQFF
abundance: -
j_gene: TRBJ2-1
d_gene: -
v_gene: TRBV4-3

CDR3nt: TGTGCCAGCAGTTCGCCCGGGGGGGAGCAGTACTTC
CDR3aa: CASSSPGGEQYF
abundance: -
j_gene: TRBJ2-7
d_gene: TRBD2
v_gene: TRBV27

CDR3nt: TGCAGTGCTCAGGGGGGGGAGCTGTTTTTT
CDR3aa: CSAQGGELFF
abundance: -
j_gene: TRBJ2-2
d_gene: -
v_gene: TRBV20-1

CDR3nt: TGTGCCAGCAGTGTTTTTGGACAGAGAGCCCATGAGCAGTTCTTC
CDR3aa: CASSVFGQRAHEQFF
abundance: -
j_gene: TRBJ2-1
d_gene: -
v_gene: TRBV6-5

CDR3nt: TGTGCCAGCAGCGGGCTTGAGCGCGATGAAAAACTGTTTTTT
CDR3aa: CASSGLERDEKLFF
abundance: -
j_gene: TRBJ1-4
d_gene: -
v_gene: TRBV11-2

CDR3nt: TGCGCCAGCAGCCATACAGGGACCGAGCAGTTCTTC
CDR3aa: CASSHTGTEQFF
abundance: few
j_gene: TRBJ2-1
d_gene: -
v_gene: TRBV4-1

CDR3nt: TGTGCCAGCACCCTAGACAGGGGGCCTGAGACCCAGTACTTC
CDR3aa: CASTLDRGPETQYF
abundance: -
j_gene: TRBJ2-5
d_gene: TRBD1
v_gene: TRBV12-3/TRBV12-4

CDR3nt: TGTGCCAGCAGCTTGGGCTCCTTCACCGGGGAGCTGTTTTTT
CDR3aa: CASSLGSFTGELFF
abundance: few
j_gene: TRBJ2-2
d_gene: -
v_gene: TRBV5-3

CDR3nt: TGCAGCGTAGAGGACAGGGATGGAAGATACGAGCAGTACTTC
CDR3aa: CSVEDRDGRYEQYF
abundance: many
j_gene: TRBJ2-7
d_gene: TRBD1
v_gene: TRBV29-1